The rows below give T cell receptor beta chains drawn from one sample of a study of CD8 T cells in Susac syndrome. TCRdb reanalysed the immunoSEQ multiplex PCR reads using MiXCR and keeps one entry per CDR3 protein. There are about 240,000 distinct CDR3 sequences in the sample; 90% to 97% occur only once, and around 0.1% lies in the top ten. Sequencing was carried out using CD4+ T cells from PBMCs. The receptors were sampled from a human donor with Susac syndrome. CDR3s leave out the opening cysteine and the closing phenylalanine or tryptophan. D genes are given only for firm matches.

D: TRBD1
V: TRBV25-1
J: TRBJ2-7
CDR3: ASSEPPGTGVFEQY

D: -
V: TRBV6-5
J: TRBJ2-7
CDR3: ASSYSHGYEQY

D: -
V: TRBV19
J: TRBJ1-2
CDR3: ASSTTLGGWTGYGYT

D: -
V: TRBV5-1
J: TRBJ1-4
CDR3: ASSLGQGGTNEKLF

D: -
V: TRBV11-2
J: TRBJ2-1
CDR3: ASRLSYNEQF

D: TRBD2
V: TRBV4-1
J: TRBJ2-7
CDR3: ASSQGGDYVGYEQY

D: -
V: TRBV20-1
J: TRBJ1-2
CDR3: SGARTRNGYT

D: -
V: TRBV5-4
J: TRBJ1-2
CDR3: ASSFRGSDGYT

D: -
V: TRBV20-1
J: TRBJ2-3
CDR3: SAVNTDTQY

D: -
V: TRBV6-1
J: TRBJ2-7
CDR3: ASNIVAVEQY

D: -
V: TRBV12-5
J: TRBJ1-5
CDR3: ASGLTLLQPQH

D: -
V: TRBV15
J: TRBJ1-2
CDR3: ATSRDGAESLYGYT

D: -
V: TRBV18
J: TRBJ2-7
CDR3: ASSPVGSQSYEQY

D: -
V: TRBV28
J: TRBJ2-5
CDR3: ASSSGQGETQY

D: TRBD2
V: TRBV29-1
J: TRBJ2-7
CDR3: SVGGLADSYEQY

D: -
V: TRBV5-6
J: TRBJ1-2
CDR3: ASSLGWGVGGYT

D: -
V: TRBV20-1
J: TRBJ2-7
CDR3: SARNLLLYEQY

D: -
V: TRBV3-1
J: TRBJ1-2
CDR3: ASSQELNGYT

D: -
V: TRBV29-1
J: TRBJ1-2
CDR3: SVERGILRYT

D: -
V: TRBV7-9
J: TRBJ2-3
CDR3: ASSSSSTDTQY

D: -
V: TRBV5-1
J: TRBJ1-5
CDR3: ASRTGPYSNQPQH

D: TRBD2
V: TRBV3-1
J: TRBJ2-1
CDR3: ASSKRLAGEAF

D: -
V: TRBV3-1
J: TRBJ1-2
CDR3: ASSQDPADYGYT